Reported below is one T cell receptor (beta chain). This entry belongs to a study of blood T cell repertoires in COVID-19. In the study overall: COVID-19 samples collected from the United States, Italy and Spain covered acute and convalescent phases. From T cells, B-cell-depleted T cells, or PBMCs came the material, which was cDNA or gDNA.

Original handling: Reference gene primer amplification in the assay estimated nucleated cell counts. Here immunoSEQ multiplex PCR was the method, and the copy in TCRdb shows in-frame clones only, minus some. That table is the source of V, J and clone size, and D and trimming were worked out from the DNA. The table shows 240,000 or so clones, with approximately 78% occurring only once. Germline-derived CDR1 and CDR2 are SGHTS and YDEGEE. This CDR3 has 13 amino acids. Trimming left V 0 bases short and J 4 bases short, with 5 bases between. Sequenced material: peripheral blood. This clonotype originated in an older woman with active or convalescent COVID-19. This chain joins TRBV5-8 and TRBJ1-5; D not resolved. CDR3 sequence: CASSLALNQPQHF. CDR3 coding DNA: TGTGCCAGCAGCTTGGCCCTGAATCAGCCCCAGCATTTT.